Each of the 8 T cell receptor beta chains below was sequenced from the same sample in a study of shared clonotypes between healthy human individuals. The assay was immunoSEQ multiplex PCR, and TCRdb's table has in-frame clones only and misses some. The table shows over a million clones, with roughly 96% occurring only once. The sample was naive CD4+ T cells sorted from blood. The subset was: CD45RA+ positively selected. These receptors were taken from a man aged 25-40 years in good health.

This chain links TRBV9 with TRBJ2-1; D might be TRBD2 (5 bases). CDR3 length equals 15 residues. Per germline, CDR1 SGDLS and CDR2 YYNGEE. Trimming cost V 5 bases and J 4 bases, with 16 bases left between them. The CDR3 coding sequence is TGTGCCAGCAGTGGCCAAGGAGGTGGGTACAATGAGCAGTTCTTC. It is translated as CASSGQGGGYNEQFF.

The chain uses TRBV27 and TRBJ2-1; D is tentatively TRBD1 or TRBD2 (6 bases each). The V and J ends lost 4 bases and 5 bases respectively, with 18 bases between them. The germline gives CDR1 MNHEY, CDR2 SMNVEV (reference sequence). The length of the CDR3 is 16 residues. The CDR3 nucleotides are TGTGCCAGCAGTTCGAACAGGGTACGGGGGCACAATGAGCAGTTCTTC. The encoded protein is CASSSNRVRGHNEQFF.

CDR3 in amino acids: CASGVRGLSNNEQFF. The DNA for the CDR3 is TGTGCCAGCGGGGTTAGAGGACTTTCCAACAATGAGCAGTTCTTC. The chain carries TRBV7-9 and TRBJ2-1; D is possibly TRBD2 (5 bases). CDR3 length: 15 residues. Per germline, CDR1 SEHNR and CDR2 FQNEAQ (reference sequence). The V gene lost 8 bases and the J gene lost 5 bases, with 19 bases spanning the gap.

Notes on this clone: At the DNA level, this CDR3 is encoded by other sequences in the same sample as well. The V gene is TRBV5-1, the J gene TRBJ2-6; 7 bases fit TRBD2. V shed 4 bases and J 1 base; nucleotides not matched to a gene: 5. CDR3 length: 16 amino acids. Germline V lookup: CDR1 SGHRS, CDR2 YFSETQ. The CDR3 bases are TGCGCCAGCAGCCCGGGACTATCTTCTGGGGCCAACGTCCTGACTTTC. Amino acid sequence: CASSPGLSSGANVLTF.

The chain links TRBV6-6 to TRBJ1-5, with TRBD1 matching over 7 bases. After removal of 5 bases from V and 11 bases from J, the junction contained 12 bases not matched to a gene. There are 14 residues in the CDR3. Germline CDR1 and CDR2: MNHNY and SVGAGI (reference sequence). The chain's CDR3 is CASSTGQPWVTQHF. CDR3 nucleotide sequence: TGTGCCAGCAGTACGGGACAGCCATGGGTGACCCAGCATTTT.

This rearrangement joins TRBV25-1 to TRBJ2-1, with D possibly matching TRBD1 (6 bases). Germline assignment: CDR1 MGHDK and CDR2 SYGVNS. V lost 3 bases and J 4 bases, leaving 16 bases between the germline ends. CDR3 length equals 16 residues. As DNA, the CDR3 is TGTGCCAGCAGTGAGAACAGGGCTGGTCGGTACAATGAGCAGTTCTTC. Translation gives CASSENRAGRYNEQFF.

J is TRBJ2-1 and V is TRBV4-1; D is unresolved. The V end was cut by 2 bases, the J end by 8 bases, with 10 bases between. Germline-derived CDR1 and CDR2 are MGHRA and YSYEKL. CDR3 size: 13 residues. This chain's CDR3 is CASSQPWTDEQFF. CDR3 in DNA: TGCGCCAGCAGCCAACCCTGGACGGATGAGCAGTTCTTC.

A remark on this clone: Other nucleotide sequences from this sample produce the same CDR3. The chain has TRBV28 and TRBJ1-5; 10 positions agree with TRBD1. V trimming: 3 bases; J trimming: 7 bases; junction bases outside the gene matches: 6. The CDR3 is 15 amino acids. CDR1 MDHEN and CDR2 SYDVKM come from the germline V gene. CDR3 residues: CASSFGDRGHQPQHF. CDR3 bases: TGTGCCAGCAGTTTCGGGGACAGGGGACACCAGCCCCAGCATTTT. Based on the CDR3 plus reference TRBV28 and TRBJ1-5, the full variable domain is DVKVTQSSRYLVKRTGEKVFLECVQDMDHENMFWYRQDPGLGLRLIYFSYDVKMKEKGDIPEGYSVSREKKERFSLILESASTNQTSMYLCASSFGDRGHQPQHFGDGTRLSIL.